The 23 T cell receptor beta chains presented below share a single source sample, sequenced in a study of Graves' ophthalmopathy and Graves' hyperthyroidism. Scientists amplified the TCR beta CDR3 regions from RNA transcripts. After a first-round RT-PCR with HTBI primers, a second-round multiplex PCR was run. From the multiplex PCR reads, TCRdb called clonotypes with MiXCR, one entry per CDR3 protein. The repertoire holds almost 750,000 distinct CDR3 sequences, with roughly 41% as singletons. The sequenced sample consisted of peripheral blood. The receptors here all came from an adult man with Graves' ophthalmopathy.

The chain has TRBV11-1 and TRBJ1-2, with TRBD1 matching 7 bases. J lost 10 bases, V lost 5 bases, and 13 bases had no gene match. The germline V gene has CDR1 SGHAT and CDR2 FQDESV (reference sequence). This CDR3 comprises 14 residues. The chain's CDR3 is CASSRQGNSRDYTF. The CDR3 nucleotides read TGTGCCAGCAGCCGACAGGGAAATTCGCGGGACTACACCTTC.

The sample holds many counts of this clonotype. The DNA of the CDR3 is TGTGCCACCAGTGATTTGAGGGGGAGTCTTGGCGAGACCCAGTACTTC. This translates into CATSDLRGSLGETQYF. The chain joins TRBV24-1 to TRBJ2-5; tentative D call: TRBD1 (6 bases). The V gene's germline CDR1 is KGHDR and CDR2 SFDVKD. The CDR3 length is 16 residues. Between the trimmed V and J ends, which lost 0 bases and 5 bases, there was a span of 15 bases.

J is TRBJ2-2 and V is TRBV7-9, with D hard to call. The germline V and J ends were trimmed by 6 bases and 4 bases, with 12 bases remaining between them. This CDR3 is built from 14 residues. Per the germline V gene, CDR1 is SEHNR and CDR2 is FQNEAQ (reference sequence). CDR3 nucleotide sequence: TGTGCCAGCAGTGAGTTTTCGGGCACCGGGGAGCTGTTTTTT. Translated: CASSEFSGTGELFF.

This chain joins TRBV20-1 and TRBJ2-7; perhaps TRBD1 as D (6 bases). This CDR3 is built from 14 residues. V lost 6 bases and J lost 2, with 17 bases in between. Germline assignment: CDR1 DFQATT and CDR2 SNEGSKA (reference sequence). This chain's CDR3 is CSAADREKTYEQYF. CDR3 in DNA: TGCAGTGCCGCGGACAGAGAAAAGACCTACGAGCAGTACTTC.

The sample holds a few counts of this clonotype. The CDR3 spells CSAMRVGQELSGYTF. The CDR3 nucleotides are TGCAGTGCTATGCGTGTCGGACAGGAGCTCTCCGGCTACACCTTC. The genes are TRBV20-1 and TRBJ1-2, with TRBD1 matching 7 bases. The V and J ends lost 4 bases and 8 bases, in that order; junction bases with no gene match: 16. This CDR3 comprises 15 residues. Germline V gene data show CDR1 as DFQATT and CDR2 as SNEGSKA (reference sequence).

Concerning this clonotype itself: A much larger clonotype is one base distant, so this may be a read error. The V call is TRBV11-1, the J call TRBJ2-5; D is undetermined. The CDR3 runs 15 residues. CDR1 and CDR2 from the germline V gene are SGHAT and FQDESV (reference sequence). The chain's CDR3 is CASSLAVAAQEAQYF. CDR3 DNA sequence: TGTGCCAGCAGCTTAGCGGTGGCAGCGCAAGAGGCCCAGTACTTC.

The CDR3 DNA sequence: TGTGCCAGCAGCCCTGGGACTAGCGGGGGAAGCCGTCGCGAGCAGTACTTC. Translated, it gives CASSPGTSGGSRREQYF. The V gene is TRBV7-9, the J gene TRBJ2-7, with 14 positions matching TRBD2. V was pared by 5 bases and J by 6 bases, with 12 bases of the junction left unmatched. Germline V gene sequence: CDR1 SEHNR, CDR2 FQNEAQ (reference sequence). CDR3 length equals 17 residues.

There are a few counts of this clonotype. The chain has TRBV7-6 and TRBJ2-7; the match to TRBD1 covers 7 bases. The CDR3 runs 14 residues. V lost 5 bases to trimming and J lost 5 bases; unmatched junction nucleotides: 9. CDR1 SGHVS and CDR2 FNYEAQ come from the germline V gene. In DNA form, the CDR3 reads TGTGCCAGCAGCCGCGACAGGGTATCCCACGAGCAGTACTTC. Its protein is CASSRDRVSHEQYF.

A remark on this clonotype: Because it lacks the conserved phenylalanine or tryptophan at the end, this CDR3 is likely a read error. The genes are TRBV25-1 and TRBJ2-2; D unresolved. This CDR3 region has 14 residues. With 5 bases removed from V and 5 bases from J, the gap between germline ends came to 12 bases. Germline CDR1 and CDR2: MGHDK and SYGVNS. As DNA, the CDR3 is TGTGCCAGCAGTTACGTAGGGCGAACCGGGGAGCTGTTTTAT. It is translated as CASSYVGRTGELFY.

V gene TRBV19 combines with J gene TRBJ1-2; the D gene is possibly TRBD1 (6 bases). The germline gives CDR1 LNHDA, CDR2 SQIVND (reference sequence). The CDR3 totals 15 residues. V was trimmed by 7 bases and J by 8 bases, leaving 23 bases between them. DNA of the CDR3: TGTGCCAGTACTCCGGACAGCGCCAAGTTCGAAGGCTACACCTTC. Translating it yields CASTPDSAKFEGYTF.

This clonotype occurred a few times. The chain recombines TRBV7-9 with TRBJ1-5, with D perhaps TRBD1 (6 bases). The CDR3 is 15 amino acids. The germline V gene has CDR1 SEHNR and CDR2 FQNEAQ (reference sequence). Trimming pared 6 bases from V and 0 bases from J, leaving 12 bases between. For the CDR3, the DNA is TGTGCCAGCAGGAAACAGGGAAGTAGCAATCAGCCCCAGCATTTT. Protein: CASRKQGSSNQPQHF.

As for this clonotype: Germline is not matched at one junction end, which may reflect a read error. This sequence joins TRBV24-1 and TRBJ1-5; no clear D gene. The CDR3 has 14 residues. CDR1 and CDR2 from the germline V gene are KGHDR and SFDVKD. In DNA form, the CDR3 reads TGTGCCATCAGTGCTAGGGCGGGGAATCAGCCCCAGCATTTT. It codes for CAISARAGNQPQHF.

The genes are TRBV25-1 and TRBJ1-1; no clear D. The CDR3 is 15 amino acids. V was cut by 4 bases and J by 3 bases, with 15 bases left in between. The germline V gene has CDR1 MGHDK and CDR2 SYGVNS. The CDR3: CASSARVGRYTEAFF. In DNA form, the CDR3 reads TGTGCCAGCAGTGCTAGAGTGGGGAGGTACACTGAAGCTTTCTTT.

This clonotype has a handful of counts. Mismatch with germline at one junction end may stem from a read error. J is TRBJ1-5 and V is TRBV10-3; tentatively, D is TRBD1 (6 bases). Germline V lookup: CDR1 ENHRY, CDR2 SYGVKD. This CDR3 has 14 residues. The CDR3 bases are TGTGCCAGCAGTGAAGGGGGGAGGTCTCAGCCCCAGCATTTT. Translated: CASSEGGRSQPQHF.

The V call is TRBV20-1, the J call TRBJ2-5; D is unresolved. V gave up 2 bases and J gave up 3 bases, with 4 bases separating them. The V gene's germline CDR1 is DFQATT and CDR2 SNEGSKA (reference sequence). The CDR3 extends over 11 amino acids. In nucleotides, the CDR3 is TGCAGTGCTAGATTTAAAGAGACCCAGTACTTC. As protein: CSARFKETQYF.

This clonotype was seen repeatedly, ten times or more. The V and J genes are TRBV2 and TRBJ2-3; unclear D gene. The CDR3 is made up of 10 amino acids. In germline, CDR1 is SNHLY, CDR2 FYNNEI. V was shortened by 3 bases and J by 6 bases, with 1 base between the two germline ends. The CDR3 is CASSEDTQYF. As DNA, the CDR3 is TGTGCCAGCAGTGAGGATACGCAGTATTTT.

The chain has TRBV7-9 and TRBJ2-7, with 10 positions matching TRBD2. CDR3 size: 16 residues. Germline V lookup: CDR1 SEHNR, CDR2 FQNEAQ (reference sequence). J was trimmed by 2 bases and V by 4 bases; bases with no gene match: 8. CDR3 DNA: TGTGCCAGCAGCTCTACCCTAGCGGGGGAACCCTACGAGCAGTACTTC. Protein product: CASSSTLAGEPYEQYF.

The chain's CDR3 is CSARDPKSTNEKLFF. CDR3 in DNA: TGCAGTGCTAGAGACCCCAAGTCAACTAATGAAAAACTGTTTTTT. The J gene is TRBJ1-4, the V gene TRBV20-1; D ambiguous. CDR3 size: 15 residues. The germline V gene encodes CDR1 DFQATT and CDR2 SNEGSKA (reference sequence). The V and J ends lost 0 bases and 0 bases respectively, with 8 bases between them.

This clonotype has just a few counts. Germline is not matched at one junction end, which may reflect a read error. The V and J genes are TRBV24-1 and TRBJ1-5; 7 bases are shared with TRBD1. Germline-derived CDR1 and CDR2 are KGHDR and SFDVKD. The CDR3 length is 18 residues. The CDR3 DNA reads as TGTGCCAGCAGTGAGAGGGGGCCCGAACAATATAGCAATCAGCCCCAGCATTTT. Protein: CASSERGPEQYSNQPQHF.

V and J are TRBV7-9 and TRBJ2-7, with a weak D call TRBD2 (6 bases). V lost 5 bases and J lost 2, with 10 bases in between. CDR1 is SEHNR and CDR2 is FQNEAQ in the germline V gene (reference sequence). The CDR3 length is 13 residues. The CDR3 nucleotides are TGTGCCAGCAGCCCGGGGGAGGCCTACGAGCAGTACTTC. The encoded protein is CASSPGEAYEQYF. Looking up the rest from reference TRBV7-9 and TRBJ2-7 gives the full variable domain: DTGVSQNPRHKITKRGQNVTFRCDPISEHNRLYWYRQTLGQGPEFLTYFQNEAQLEKSRLLSDRFSAERPKGSFSTLEIQRTEQGDSAMYLCASSPGEAYEQYFGPGTRLTVT.

This clonotype was detected only a few times. This chain uses TRBV20-1 with TRBJ2-5; 10 positions agree with TRBD2. Per germline, CDR1 DFQATT and CDR2 SNEGSKA (reference sequence). There are 13 residues in the CDR3. V was clipped by 3 bases and J by 4 bases; unmatched bases: 2. CDR3 region: CSARGLARETQYF. The CDR3 DNA sequence: TGCAGTGCTAGGGGACTAGCGCGAGAGACCCAGTACTTC.

This clonotype was counted only a few times. The J gene is TRBJ1-5, the V gene TRBV7-2; 9 nucleotides agree with TRBD1. CDR1 is SGHTA and CDR2 is FQGNSA in the germline V gene. This CDR3 has 15 amino acids. Trimming cost V 2 bases and J 6 bases; bases outside gene matches: 5. DNA for the CDR3: TGTGCCAGCAGCTTAAACACAGGGGGCCTTCAGCCCCAGCATTTT. Translating gives CASSLNTGGLQPQHF.

The chain links TRBV25-1 to TRBJ1-3; D is undetermined. The germline gives CDR1 MGHDK, CDR2 SYGVNS. V lost 2 bases and J lost 7, with 3 bases in between. The CDR3 is 11 amino acids. The CDR3 DNA sequence: TGTGCCAGCAGTGAACAGAACACCATATATTTT. Amino acid sequence: CASSEQNTIYF.